What follows describes a single T cell receptor beta chain. Its antigen target is currently unknown. One end of the junction does not line up with germline, which may come from a read error. These data are taken from a study of shared clonotypes between healthy human individuals (dated by TCRdb to between 2020 and 2021). Notes on the research overall: The cohort comprised two women and a few men aged 18 to 49 years. For each donor, three plates each were used for CD4 naive and CD4 memory, two plates were used for CD8 naive, and one plate was used for CD8 memory. The study deeply sequenced blood TCR repertoires of several healthy adults to estimate repertoire size and the extent of clonotype sharing between individuals. To increase sequencing depth and limit assay-specific biases, TCR repertoire library preparation and sequencing were carried out by different laboratories using diverse techniques. Leukapheresis yielded between about 0.9 and 9.5 billion PBMCs per donor. What the work shows at the level of the full study, not this receptor alone: Compared with non-shared clonotypes, clonotypes shared by all four sorted-subset donors had higher generation probabilities. Naive subsets generally had larger estimated clonotype richness than memory subsets. Based on pairwise subsampling, the degree of clonotype sharing among donors was expected to be affected by sequencing depth. Sampling was restricted to blood, and TCR repertoires in tissues likely differ from the TCR repertoires found in blood. The genetic and exposure-history diversity represented was limited by the small number of donors. Incomplete sequencing was indicated by rarefaction of sorted-subset datasets, despite the large sequencing depth. About 4.5% of naive CD4, 3.5% of naive CD8, about 2.4% of memory CD4, and about 0.4% of memory CD8 clonotypes were shared across several donors.

Donors were healthy HIV-negative adults with no recently reported acute infections or vaccinations. Only Caucasian adults living in Nashville, Tennessee, USA were represented among the donors. The CD8 memory samples were a combination of magnetically selected CD45RO+ cells and CCR7-negative CD45RA+ effector memory (TemRA) cells. Blood was obtained by leukapheresis, after which PBMCs were separated by Ficoll-Histopaque density gradient centrifugation and cryopreserved in liquid nitrogen vapor phase. Analytical flow cytometry was used to check the purity and quantity of each magnetically sorted T cell population. From each sorted fraction, genomic DNA was isolated and quantified by UV absorbance on a Nanodrop 2000c. Using the deep immunoSEQ assay, multiplex PCR amplified TCR CDR3 regions from genomic DNA. Extracted genomic DNA from each cell subset was distributed evenly across all wells of several immunoSEQ 96-well plates, and each plate was treated as a replicate. Each replicate PCR for sorted subsets received approximately 200 ng genomic DNA, equal to roughly 30,000 T cell genomes. Purified libraries were measured with a Qubit 3.0 fluorometer, size-checked on a Bioanalyzer 2100, and measured again with the KAPA Library Quantification kit. Every immunoSEQ 96-well plate was sequenced on a separate single-read 150-cycle Illumina NextSeq 550 flow cell. The authors' analysis ran thus. The immunoSEQ output contained only junctional sequences without quality scores, so filtering could not match that applied to full-length reads. Sequences were annotated with PyIR, a Python wrapper for IgBLAST v1.9, using IMGT germline references to assign V/J genes and CDR3. Reads were removed for weak V/J assignments (E-value above 1e-6), missing CDR3, stop codons, out-of-frame junctions, or ambiguous translated residues. A V3J clonotype was defined by an identical inferred V gene, J gene, and CDR3 amino acid sequence. Percentage overlap between repertoires was calculated by dividing the number of shared unique clonotypes by the size of the smaller repertoire. Repertoire richness was assessed with RTK rarefaction, the Chao1 estimator, and Recon v2.1 estimates of unobserved clonotypes. For all TCRbeta clonotypes obtained by the gDNA method from four donors, generation probabilities were computed with OLGA. Held by TCRdb, this immuneACCESS table contains in-frame sequences only and omits some clones. Under half of the omission traces to an unresolved V gene where checked; the cause of the rest is unknown. That table supplies the V and J calls and clone size; D and trimming were determined from the DNA. For this sample the table gives around 120,000 clones, of which roughly 66% were detected only once. The top ten clones comprise over 20% of the sample.

The TCR originated in a woman aged 25 to 39 in good health. The material sequenced was memory CD8+ T cells sorted from blood. The meaning of the sample's cell subset or site label: CD45RO+ cells pooled with CCR7-negative TemRA cells.

The CDR3 loop reads CASSFLDPDRQYF. The DNA sequence is as follows: TGCGCCAGCAGCTTCCTTGACCCAGATAGGCAGTATTTT. In this chain, TRBV5-1 is recombined with TRBJ2-3, with no D gene named confidently. The CDR3 runs 13 amino acids, cysteine and phenylalanine included. Just CDR3 DNA is preserved here, 39 bases in frame from base 1. Per the germline V gene, SGHRS is the CDR1 and YFSETQ is the CDR2. The CDR3 plus the reference TRBV5-1 and TRBJ2-3 genes for the other parts give the full variable domain: KAGVTQTPRYLIKTRGQQVTLSCSPISGHRSVSWYQQTPGQGLQFLFEYFSETQRNKGNFPGRFSGRQFSNSRSEMNVSTLELGDSALYLCASSFLDPDRQYFGPGTRLTVL.